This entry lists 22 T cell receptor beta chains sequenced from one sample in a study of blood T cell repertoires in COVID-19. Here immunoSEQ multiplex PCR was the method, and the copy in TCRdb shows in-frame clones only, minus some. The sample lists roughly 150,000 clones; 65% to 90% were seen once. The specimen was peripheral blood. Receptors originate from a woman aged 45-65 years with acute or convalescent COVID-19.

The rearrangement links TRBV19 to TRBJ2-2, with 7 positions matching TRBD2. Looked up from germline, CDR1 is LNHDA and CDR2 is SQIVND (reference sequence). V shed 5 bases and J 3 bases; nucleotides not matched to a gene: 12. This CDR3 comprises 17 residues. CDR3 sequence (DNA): TGTGCCAGTAGTCCTGAGCCAGCGGGGATCGACACCGGGGAGCTGTTTTTT. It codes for CASSPEPAGIDTGELFF.

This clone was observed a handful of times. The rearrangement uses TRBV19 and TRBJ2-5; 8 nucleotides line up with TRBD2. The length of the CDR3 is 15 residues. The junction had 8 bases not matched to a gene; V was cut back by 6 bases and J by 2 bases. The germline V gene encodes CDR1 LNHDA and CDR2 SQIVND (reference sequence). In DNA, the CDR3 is TGTGCCAGTAGCTTTAGCGGGGCCAAACAAGAGACCCAGTACTTC. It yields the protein CASSFSGAKQETQYF.

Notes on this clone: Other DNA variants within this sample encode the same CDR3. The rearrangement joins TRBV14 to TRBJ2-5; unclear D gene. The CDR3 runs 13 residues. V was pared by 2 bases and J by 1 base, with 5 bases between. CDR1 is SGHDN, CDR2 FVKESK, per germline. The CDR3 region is CASSQNFQETQYF. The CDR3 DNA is TGTGCCAGCAGCCAAAACTTCCAAGAGACCCAGTACTTC.

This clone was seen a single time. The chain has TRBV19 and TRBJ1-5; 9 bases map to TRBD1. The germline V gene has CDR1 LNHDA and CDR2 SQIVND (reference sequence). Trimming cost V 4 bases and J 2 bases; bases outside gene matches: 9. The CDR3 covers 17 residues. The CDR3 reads CASSTGQGKVGNQPQHF. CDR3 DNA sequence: TGTGCCAGTAGTACGGGACAGGGCAAAGTTGGCAATCAGCCCCAGCATTTT.

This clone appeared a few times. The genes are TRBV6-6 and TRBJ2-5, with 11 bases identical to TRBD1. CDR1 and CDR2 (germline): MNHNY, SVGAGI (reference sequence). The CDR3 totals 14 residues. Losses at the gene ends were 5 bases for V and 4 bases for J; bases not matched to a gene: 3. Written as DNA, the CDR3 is TGTGCCAGCAGTAGAGGACAGGGGGCAGAGACCCAGTACTTC. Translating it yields CASSRGQGAETQYF.

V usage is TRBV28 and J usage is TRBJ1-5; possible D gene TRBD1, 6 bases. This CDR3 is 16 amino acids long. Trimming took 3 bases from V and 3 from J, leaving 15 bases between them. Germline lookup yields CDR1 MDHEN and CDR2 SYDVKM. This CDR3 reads CASSLSGGSNNQPQHF. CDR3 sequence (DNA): TGTGCCAGCAGTTTGTCGGGGGGCTCTAACAATCAGCCCCAGCATTTT.

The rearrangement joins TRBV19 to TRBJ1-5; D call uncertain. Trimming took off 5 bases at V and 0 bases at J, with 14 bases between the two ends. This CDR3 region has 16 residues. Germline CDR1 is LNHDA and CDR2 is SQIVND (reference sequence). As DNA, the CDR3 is TGTGCCAGTAGTCTACGTCTTTCATATAGCAATCAGCCCCAGCATTTT. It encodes CASSLRLSYSNQPQHF. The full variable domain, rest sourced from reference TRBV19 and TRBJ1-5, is DGGITQSPKYLFRKEGQNVTLSCEQNLNHDAMYWYRQDPGQGLRLIYYSQIVNDFQKGDIAEGYSVSREKKESFPLTVTSAQKNPTAFYLCASSLRLSYSNQPQHFGDGTRLSIL.

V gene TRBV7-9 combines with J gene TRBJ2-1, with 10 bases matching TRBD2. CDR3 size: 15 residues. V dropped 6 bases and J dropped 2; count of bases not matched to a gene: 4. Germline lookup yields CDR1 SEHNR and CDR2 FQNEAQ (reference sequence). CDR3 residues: CASSSSGGAYNEQFF. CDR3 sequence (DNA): TGTGCCAGCAGTTCCAGCGGGGGGGCCTACAATGAGCAGTTCTTC.

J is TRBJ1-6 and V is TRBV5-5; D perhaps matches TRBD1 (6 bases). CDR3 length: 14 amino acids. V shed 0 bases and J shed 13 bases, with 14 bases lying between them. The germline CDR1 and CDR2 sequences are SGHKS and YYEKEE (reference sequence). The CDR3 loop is CASSLESGEYPLHF. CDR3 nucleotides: TGTGCCAGCAGCTTGGAGTCAGGGGAGTATCCCCTCCACTTT.

CDR3 sequence reads: CATQQTGTANTEAFF. CDR3 bases: TGTGCCACCCAACAAACCGGGACAGCTAACACTGAAGCTTTCTTT. The chain couples TRBV10-3 to TRBJ1-1, with 7 bases identical to TRBD1. After removal of 10 bases from V and 2 bases from J, the junction contained 13 bases not matched to a gene. This CDR3 region has 15 residues. Per germline, CDR1 ENHRY and CDR2 SYGVKD.

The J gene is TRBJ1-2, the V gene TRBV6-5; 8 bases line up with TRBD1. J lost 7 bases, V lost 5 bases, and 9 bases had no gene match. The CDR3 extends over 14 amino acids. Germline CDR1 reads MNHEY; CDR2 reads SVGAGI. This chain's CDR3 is CASSRLDREGGYTF. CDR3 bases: TGTGCCAGCAGTAGATTGGACAGGGAGGGTGGCTACACCTTC.

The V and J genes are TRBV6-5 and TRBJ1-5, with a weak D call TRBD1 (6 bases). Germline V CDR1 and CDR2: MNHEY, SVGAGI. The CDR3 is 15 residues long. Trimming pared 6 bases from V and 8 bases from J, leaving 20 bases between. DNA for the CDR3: TGTGCCAGCAGCCCCCGGACAGCCGTCCGTGAGCCCCAGCATTTT. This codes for CASSPRTAVREPQHF.

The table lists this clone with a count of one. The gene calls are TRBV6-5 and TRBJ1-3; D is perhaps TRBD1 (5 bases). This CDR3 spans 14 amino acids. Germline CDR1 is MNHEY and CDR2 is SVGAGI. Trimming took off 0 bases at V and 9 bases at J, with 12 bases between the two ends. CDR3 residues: CASSYSGGVGTIYF. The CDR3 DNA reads TGTGCCAGCAGTTACTCAGGAGGGGTCGGCACCATATATTTT.

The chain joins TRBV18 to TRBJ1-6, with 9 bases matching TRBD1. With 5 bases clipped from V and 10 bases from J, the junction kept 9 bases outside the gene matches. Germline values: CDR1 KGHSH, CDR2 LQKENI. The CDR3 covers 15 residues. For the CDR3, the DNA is TGTGCCAGCTCAGAGATGGGACAGGGAAGCTCACCCCTCCACTTT. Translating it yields CASSEMGQGSSPLHF.

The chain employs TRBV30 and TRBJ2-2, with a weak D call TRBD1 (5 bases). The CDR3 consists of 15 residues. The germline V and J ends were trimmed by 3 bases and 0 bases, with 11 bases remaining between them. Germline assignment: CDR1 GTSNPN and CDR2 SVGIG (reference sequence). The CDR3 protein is CAWSAGLTNTGELFF. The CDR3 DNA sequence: TGTGCCTGGAGCGCAGGGTTGACGAACACCGGGGAGCTGTTTTTT. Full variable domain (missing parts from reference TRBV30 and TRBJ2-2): SQTIHQWPATLVQPVGSPLSLECTVEGTSNPNLYWYRQAAGRGLQLLFYSVGIGQISSEVPQNLSASRPQDRQFILSSKKLLLSDSGFYLCAWSAGLTNTGELFFGEGSRLTVL.

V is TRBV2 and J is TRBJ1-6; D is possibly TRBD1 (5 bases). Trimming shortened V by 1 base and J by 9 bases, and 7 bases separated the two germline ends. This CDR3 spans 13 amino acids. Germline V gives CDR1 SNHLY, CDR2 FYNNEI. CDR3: CASSEGRGSPLHF. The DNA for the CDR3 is TGTGCCAGCAGTGAAGGAAGGGGTTCACCCCTCCACTTT.

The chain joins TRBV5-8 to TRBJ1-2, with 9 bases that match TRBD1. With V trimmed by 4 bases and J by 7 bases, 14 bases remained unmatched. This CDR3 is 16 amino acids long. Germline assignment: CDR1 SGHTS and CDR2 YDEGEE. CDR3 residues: CASSTGQGAAGIGYTF. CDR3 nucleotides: TGTGCCAGCAGCACGGGACAGGGCGCTGCGGGGATTGGCTACACCTTC.

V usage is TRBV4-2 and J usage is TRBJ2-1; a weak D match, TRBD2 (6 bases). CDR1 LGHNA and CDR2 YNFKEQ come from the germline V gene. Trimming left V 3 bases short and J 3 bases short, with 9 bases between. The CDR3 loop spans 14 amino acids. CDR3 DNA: TGTGCCAGCAGCCATGGGACTGGCTACAATGAGCAGTTCTTC. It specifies CASSHGTGYNEQFF.

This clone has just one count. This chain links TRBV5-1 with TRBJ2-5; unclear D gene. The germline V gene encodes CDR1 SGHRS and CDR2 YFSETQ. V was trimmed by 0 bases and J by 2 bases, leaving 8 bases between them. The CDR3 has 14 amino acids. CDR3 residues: CASSLDSKQETQYF. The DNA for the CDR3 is TGCGCCAGCAGCTTGGACAGTAAGCAAGAGACCCAGTACTTC.

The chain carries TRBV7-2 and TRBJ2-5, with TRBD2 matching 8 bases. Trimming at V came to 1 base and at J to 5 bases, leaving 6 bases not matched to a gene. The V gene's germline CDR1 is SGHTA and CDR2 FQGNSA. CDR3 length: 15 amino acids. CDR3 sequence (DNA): TGTGCCAGCAGCTTAGGGGCGGGAGGCCGGGAGACCCAGTACTTC. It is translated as CASSLGAGGRETQYF.

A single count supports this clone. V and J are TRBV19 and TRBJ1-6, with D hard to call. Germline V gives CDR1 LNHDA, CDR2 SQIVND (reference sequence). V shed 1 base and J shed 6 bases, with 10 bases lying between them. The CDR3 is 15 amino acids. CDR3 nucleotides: TGTGCCAGTAGTATAGCCCCCCGGTCTAATTCACCCCTCCACTTT. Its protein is CASSIAPRSNSPLHF.

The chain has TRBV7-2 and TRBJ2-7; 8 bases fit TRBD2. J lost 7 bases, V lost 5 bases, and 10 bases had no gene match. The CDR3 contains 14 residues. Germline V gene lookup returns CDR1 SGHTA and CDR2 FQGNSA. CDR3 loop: CASSGLGGAGEQYF. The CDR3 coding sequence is TGTGCCAGCAGCGGACTCGGGGGGGCGGGTGAGCAGTACTTC. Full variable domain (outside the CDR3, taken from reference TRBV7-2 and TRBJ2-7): GAGVSQSPSNKVTEKGKDVELRCDPISGHTALYWYRQSLGQGLEFLIYFQGNSAPDKSGLPSDRFSAERTGGSVSTLTIQRTQQEDSAVYLCASSGLGGAGEQYFGPGTRLTVT.